Detailed here is one T cell receptor (beta chain). Researchers grouped second doses given at about 4 or about 12 weeks into one pool. V lost 3 bases, J lost 0 bases, and 3 bases stayed unmatched. The CDR3 is made up of 15 amino acids. Germline values: CDR1 SGHTS, CDR2 YDEGEE. Clones were sequenced by immunoSEQ multiplex PCR, and TCRdb holds only the in-frame ones, with some missing. The profile shows 120,000 to 150,000 clones, approximately 91% of them singletons. The data were obtained in a study of T cell responses to AZD1222 COVID-19 vaccine. The V gene is TRBV5-8, the J gene TRBJ1-1; TRBD1 agrees at 9 bases. The TCR originated in an adult who received the AZD1222 COVID-19 vaccine. The sequencing here drew on peripheral blood, taken 28 days after the second AZD1222 dose. This CDR3 reads CASSWGDRVNTEAFF. DNA for the CDR3: TGTGCCAGCAGCTGGGGGGACAGGGTGAACACTGAAGCTTTCTTT.